This entry is about one T cell receptor beta chain. This clone's antigen is unknown. No base qualities exist here, and no much larger clone lies one base off it. The sample carries other DNA sequences with the same CDR3. The data stem from a study of shared clonotypes between healthy human individuals (dated by TCRdb to 2020 to 2021). In terms of the full investigation: A few men and a couple of women, aged 18 to 49 years, made up the cohort. Libraries were prepared and TCR repertoires were sequenced by different laboratories using diverse techniques, in order to increase sequencing depth and limit assay-specific biases. To estimate repertoire size and how much clonotypes are shared between individuals, the study performed deep sequencing of blood TCR repertoires from five healthy adults. For each donor, CD4 naive and CD4 memory were each given three plates, CD8 naive was given two plates, and CD8 memory was given one plate. Each donor's leukapheresis produced roughly between roughly 0.85 and 9.5 billion PBMCs.

TCR CDR3 regions were amplified from genomic DNA by multiplex PCR using the deep immunoSEQ assay. Extracted genomic DNA from each cell subset was distributed evenly across all wells of several immunoSEQ 96-well plates, and each plate was treated as a replicate. For sorted subsets, each replicate PCR was loaded with 200 to 250 ng genomic DNA, equivalent to 25,000 to 35,000 T cell genomes. The purified libraries were quantified using a Qubit 3.0 fluorometer, sized with a Bioanalyzer 2100, and then quantified again using the KAPA Library Quantification kit. Each immunoSEQ 96-well plate was sequenced on its own single-read 150-cycle Illumina NextSeq 550 flow cell. In the paper's pipeline: Because only junctional sequences without quality scores were contained in the immunoSEQ output, filtering matching that applied to full-length reads could not be performed. To assign V/J genes and CDR3, sequences were annotated using PyIR, a Python wrapper for IgBLAST v1.9, with IMGT germline references. Reads were filtered out if the reads had weak V/J assignments (E-value above 1e-6), no CDR3, stop codons, out-of-frame junctions, or ambiguous translated residues. V3J clonotypes were defined as sequences sharing an identical inferred V gene, J gene, and CDR3 amino acid sequence. Percentage overlap between repertoires was calculated by dividing the number of shared unique clonotypes by the size of the smaller repertoire. Richness of each repertoire was evaluated using RTK rarefaction, the Chao1 estimator, and Recon v2.1 estimates of unobserved clonotypes. Generation probabilities were computed with OLGA for all TCRbeta clonotypes obtained by the gDNA method from a handful of donors. TCRdb limited this immuneACCESS table to in-frame rearrangements with V and J called. A share of clones is missing; checked studies link under half to unresolved V genes, and the rest is unexplained. The DNA was the basis for D and trimming; V, J and clone size are from that table. This sample is represented by about 1 million clones; around 75% of them were singletons. The ten largest clonotypes hold over 1.3% of the sample.

The donors were healthy, HIV-negative adults who had no recently reported acute infections or vaccinations. Every donor was a Caucasian adult living in Nashville, Tennessee, USA. Magnetic negative selection was used to enrich CD4+ T cells, after which naive cells were positively selected on CD45RA and the negative fraction became the memory subset. After blood collection by leukapheresis, PBMCs were isolated using Ficoll-Histopaque density gradient centrifugation and then cryopreserved in the vapor phase of liquid nitrogen. Analytical flow cytometry was used to check the purity and quantity of each magnetically sorted T cell population. Genomic DNA was isolated from every sorted fraction and measured by UV absorbance on a Nanodrop 2000c. Overall results and qualifications from the work: The small number of donors limited the genetic and exposure-history diversity represented. Naive subsets generally had larger estimated clonotype richness than memory subsets. Pairwise subsampling indicated that sequencing depth was expected to affect the degree of clonotype sharing among donors. Sampling was limited to blood, and TCR repertoires in tissue likely differ from TCR repertoires in blood. Even with the large sequencing depth, rarefaction of the sorted-subset datasets indicated that sequencing was incomplete. Sharing across several donors was observed for around 5% of naive CD4, 3.5% of naive CD8, about 2.3% of memory CD4, and over 0.3% of memory CD8 clonotypes. Clonotypes shared by all four sorted-subset donors showed higher generation probabilities than non-shared clonotypes.

Sequenced input: memory CD4+ T cells sorted from blood. Taken with the paper, the label for cell subset or site translates to: CD45RA-negative fraction. The TCR was taken from a man between 18 and 35 years old in good health.

The nucleotides read TGTGCCAGCAGTTACCAAACAGGGACGAACACCGGGGAGCTGTTTTTT. It is translated as CASSYQTGTNTGELFF. The rearranged segments are TRBV6-5 and TRBJ2-2; the D gene is perhaps TRBD1, from 6 matching bases. CDR1 and CDR2, per the germline V gene, are MNHEY and SVGAGI. The CDR3, cysteine through phenylalanine, is 16 amino acids long. Solely the CDR3 DNA is kept, with 48 bases framed from the first base. V was cut back by 2 bases and J by 0 bases, leaving a gap of 10 bases between them.